The entry below gives a single T cell receptor (beta chain) sequence along with its context. Its specificity is unknown. Purity exceeded 95% in all sorted populations. This sample stems from a study of beta chain features in type 1 diabetes. Study background: Over all samples combined, over 85 million sorted cells were examined. General study points: Cells carrying high TCR expression could end up over-represented when cDNA is sequenced.

The sequenced template was cDNA made from the entire isolated RNA. Naive, central memory and regulatory T cell samples came to a mean of approximately 3.57 million reads. The repertoire was sequenced with immunoSEQ multiplex PCR; TCRdb's copy has only in-frame clones and lacks some. The data contain 300,000 to 400,000 clones, over 10% of them singletons. Sequencing was carried out using naive CD4+ T cells from blood. The TCR was taken from a young man in good health.

The CDR3, as DNA: TGTGCCACCAAGCTACGGGATTACAATGAGCAGTTCTTC. It codes for CATKLRDYNEQFF. This chain links TRBV7-8 with TRBJ2-1; D possibly corresponds to TRBD2 (5 bases). CDR1 SGHVS and CDR2 FQNEAQ come from the germline V gene. Deletions cut 10 bases from V and 4 bases from J, with 14 bases between. The CDR3 has 13 amino acids.